The T cell receptor beta chain described here comes from a study of cytomegalovirus exposure and HLA in healthy donors. Study-level results: The classifier reportedly diagnosed cytomegalovirus status with high sensitivity and specificity.

Worth noting for this clone: The antigen is undetermined.

Profiled with immunoSEQ multiplex PCR; TCRdb holds only in-frame clones, not every one. The sample records roughly 200,000 clones, 86% being singletons. CDR1 is SNHLY, CDR2 FYNNEI, per germline. Trimming took 6 bases from V and 2 from J; bases not matched to a gene: 5. This CDR3 is 15 amino acids long. The rearrangement links TRBV2 to TRBJ2-1; 9 bases align to TRBD1. The sample consisted of PBMCs. This TCR derives from a young man in good health and CMV-seropositive. CDR3: CASRDGTGPYNEQFF. CDR3 nucleotide sequence: TGTGCCAGCAGGGACGGGACAGGGCCCTACAATGAGCAGTTCTTC.